Listed below are T cell receptor beta chains from one sample, sequenced in a study of blood T cell repertoires in COVID-19. Assay: immunoSEQ multiplex PCR; the TCRdb copy retains only in-frame clones and omits some. The sample consists of about 380,000 clones, 85% of them appearing once. The specimen sequenced was peripheral blood. Receptors originate from a young woman with acute or convalescent COVID-19. Both conserved end residues are part of each CDR3.

TRBJ1-2,TRBV7-2,CASSLFYGDYGYTF
TRBJ1-1,TRBV28,CASSLRGTGVQNTEAFF
TRBJ1-2,TRBV24-1,CATSETGTGGVDYGYTF
TRBJ2-1,TRBV12-3/TRBV12-4,CASSLSGIYKQFF
TRBJ1-1,TRBV14,CASSQGRTDEAFF
TRBJ2-2,TRBV4-2,CASSQEEQGAGELFF
TRBJ2-1,TRBV3-1/TRBV3-2,CASSQVTSGATYNEQFF
TRBJ2-3,TRBV27,CASSFRAGGPQDTQYF
TRBJ2-3,TRBV19,CASSARTSGSTDTQYF
TRBJ2-7,TRBV5-1,CASSLEARGYEQYF
TRBJ1-4,TRBV7-9,CASSPTGGEGEKLFF
TRBJ2-5,TRBV11-2,CASSVPSGPQETQYF
TRBJ2-5,TRBV6-6,CASGGGRETQYF
TRBJ1-1,TRBV2,CASSDPDRVTEAFF
TRBJ1-2,TRBV2,CASSVGGRQVGYGYTF
TRBJ1-3,TRBV7-2,CASSLSRGNTIYF
TRBJ2-7,TRBV3-1/TRBV3-2,CASSQWQAAYEQYF
TRBJ1-5,TRBV28,CASLQPGGVNNQPQHF
TRBJ1-1,TRBV18,CASSTERVNTEAFF
TRBJ1-1,TRBV5-1,CASSLEGDRGQTEAFF
TRBJ2-7,TRBV11-2,CASRRLQGYSYEQYF
TRBJ2-4,TRBV11-2,CASSGLAGILAPGDIQYF
TRBJ2-7,TRBV5-4,CASSLGTSDGYEQYF
TRBJ2-3,TRBV7-3,CASSLTGDTQYF
TRBJ2-3,TRBV19,CASSTRTGGEIPDTQYF
TRBJ2-7,TRBV28,CASSVEYEQYF
TRBJ1-5,TRBV15,CATTGQGGGNQPQHF
TRBJ1-4,TRBV7-9,CASSLSRGANEKLFF
TRBJ1-1,TRBV7-9,CASSRDSLNTEAFF
TRBJ2-7,TRBV11-1,CASSPIDKYEQYF
TRBJ2-7,TRBV19,CASSIRDKPRRDF
TRBJ2-5,TRBV7-6,CASSLVASGETQYF
TRBJ2-5,TRBV6-2/TRBV6-3,CASSSPGERRGETQYF
TRBJ1-2,TRBV5-1,CASSLSQGESGGYTF
TRBJ1-4,TRBV2,CASSEGHTGVGGEKLFF
TRBJ1-1,TRBV9,CASSGGMYTEAFF
TRBJ2-7,TRBV24-1,CATSEKVATGTDEQYF
TRBJ1-1,TRBV4-1,CASTAQSGGGTEAFF
TRBJ1-2,TRBV5-1,CASSFGQGRQIDYGYTF
TRBJ1-1,TRBV28,CASSLQRAEAFF
TRBJ1-5,TRBV4-1,CASSQDRGLGQPQHF